The clone carrying this TCR beta chain was found many times. Its antigen is still unknown. With V trimmed by 5 bases and J by 1 base, 10 bases remained unmatched. CDR3 length equals 16 residues. Unique molecular identifiers were built into the TCRbeta library. One entry per CDR3 protein, called by TCRdb with MiXCR from the PCR reads. The table lists approximately 190,000 distinct CDR3 sequences, 5% to 7.5% of them singletons. This entry belongs to a study of T-cell reconstitution after alpha-beta-depleted transplantation in children. Study-wide points: Among T cells one year after transplant, newly produced cells accounted for most counts and diversity. Approximately two months post-transplant, alpha-beta T cells reportedly originated from several hundred expanded graft clones. Surviving recipient cells, namely T cells and thymic progenitors, were the source of high day-60 TCRbeta diversity in some patients.

The source material was PBMCs, sampled before TCRalphabeta/CD19-depleted stem cell transplant. This TCR derives from a girl under three years old with combined immunodeficiency, due to receive a stem cell transplant. The rearrangement uses TRBV12-3 or TRBV12-4 and TRBJ2-7, with TRBD2 matching over 8 bases. CDR3: CASSAGGDGFSYEQYF. DNA for the CDR3: TGTGCCAGCAGTGCGGGGGGCGACGGATTTTCCTACGAGCAGTACTTC.